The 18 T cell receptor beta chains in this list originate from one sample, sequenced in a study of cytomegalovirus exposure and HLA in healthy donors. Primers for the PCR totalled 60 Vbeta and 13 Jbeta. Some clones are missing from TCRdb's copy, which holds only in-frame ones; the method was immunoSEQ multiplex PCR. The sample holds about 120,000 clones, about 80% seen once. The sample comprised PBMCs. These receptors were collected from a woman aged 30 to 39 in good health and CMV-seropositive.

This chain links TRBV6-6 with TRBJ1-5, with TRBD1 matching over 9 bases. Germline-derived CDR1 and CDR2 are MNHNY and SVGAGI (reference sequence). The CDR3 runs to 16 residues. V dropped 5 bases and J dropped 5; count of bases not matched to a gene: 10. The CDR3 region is CASSSPQGARDQPQHF. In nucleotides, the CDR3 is TGTGCCAGCAGTAGCCCACAGGGGGCGAGGGATCAGCCCCAGCATTTT.

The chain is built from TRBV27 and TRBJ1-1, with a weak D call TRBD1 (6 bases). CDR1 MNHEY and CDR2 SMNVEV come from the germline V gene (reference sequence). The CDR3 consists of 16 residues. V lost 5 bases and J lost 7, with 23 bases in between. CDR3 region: CASSATGALRPREAFF. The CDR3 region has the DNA TGTGCCAGCAGTGCGACAGGCGCTCTACGGCCCCGTGAAGCTTTCTTT.

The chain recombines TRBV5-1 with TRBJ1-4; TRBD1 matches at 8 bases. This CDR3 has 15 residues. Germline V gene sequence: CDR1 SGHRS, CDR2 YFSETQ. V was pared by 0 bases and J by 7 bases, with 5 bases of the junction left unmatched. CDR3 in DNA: TGCGCCAGCAGCTTGGGGCAGGGGGCGAGTGAAAAACTGTTTTTT. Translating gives CASSLGQGASEKLFF.

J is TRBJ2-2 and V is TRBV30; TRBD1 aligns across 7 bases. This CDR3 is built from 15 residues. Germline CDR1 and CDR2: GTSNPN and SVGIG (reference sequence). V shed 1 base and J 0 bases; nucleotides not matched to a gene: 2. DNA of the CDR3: TGTGCCTGGAGTGGACAGGGATCGAACACCGGGGAGCTGTTTTTT. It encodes CAWSGQGSNTGELFF.

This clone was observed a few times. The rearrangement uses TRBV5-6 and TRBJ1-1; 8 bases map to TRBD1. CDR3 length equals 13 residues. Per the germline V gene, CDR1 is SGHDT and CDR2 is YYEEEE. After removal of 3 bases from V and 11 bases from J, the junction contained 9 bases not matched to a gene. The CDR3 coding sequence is TGTGCCAGCAGCTCCGACAGGGGTGAATCGGCTTTCTTT. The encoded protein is CASSSDRGESAFF.

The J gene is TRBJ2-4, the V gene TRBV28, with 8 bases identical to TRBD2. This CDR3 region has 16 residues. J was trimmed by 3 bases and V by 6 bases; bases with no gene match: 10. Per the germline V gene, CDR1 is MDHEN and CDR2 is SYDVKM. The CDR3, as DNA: TGTGCCAGCAGCCGACTTAGCGGGATTGGCAAAAACATTCAGTACTTC. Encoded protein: CASSRLSGIGKNIQYF. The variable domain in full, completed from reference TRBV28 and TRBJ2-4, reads DVKVTQSSRYLVKRTGEKVFLECVQDMDHENMFWYRQDPGLGLRLIYFSYDVKMKEKGDIPEGYSVSREKKERFSLILESASTNQTSMYLCASSRLSGIGKNIQYFGAGTRLSVL.

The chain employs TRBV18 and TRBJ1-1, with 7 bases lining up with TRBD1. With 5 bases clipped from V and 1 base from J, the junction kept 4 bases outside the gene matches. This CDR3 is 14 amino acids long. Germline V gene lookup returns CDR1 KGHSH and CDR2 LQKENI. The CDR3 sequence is CASSKGQPNTEAFF. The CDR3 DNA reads TGTGCCAGCTCAAAGGGACAGCCGAACACTGAAGCTTTCTTT.

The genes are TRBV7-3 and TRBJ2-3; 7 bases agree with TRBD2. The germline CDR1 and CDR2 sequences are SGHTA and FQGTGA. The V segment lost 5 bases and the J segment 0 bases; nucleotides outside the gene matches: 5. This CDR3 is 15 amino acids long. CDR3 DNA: TGTGCCAGCAGCCCATTCGGGGGGAGCACAGATACGCAGTATTTT. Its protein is CASSPFGGSTDTQYF. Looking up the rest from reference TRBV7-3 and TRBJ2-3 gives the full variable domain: GAGVSQTPSNKVTEKGKYVELRCDPISGHTALYWYRQSLGQGPEFLIYFQGTGAADDSGLPNDRFFAVRPEGSVSTLKIQRTERGDSAVYLCASSPFGGSTDTQYFGPGTRLTVL.

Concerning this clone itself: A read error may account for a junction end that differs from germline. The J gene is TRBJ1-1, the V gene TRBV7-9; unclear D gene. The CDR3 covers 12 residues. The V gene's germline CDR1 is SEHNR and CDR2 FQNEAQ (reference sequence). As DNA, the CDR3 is TGTTCCAGCAGACGGGAGGGCACTGAAGCTTTCTTT. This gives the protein CSSRREGTEAFF.

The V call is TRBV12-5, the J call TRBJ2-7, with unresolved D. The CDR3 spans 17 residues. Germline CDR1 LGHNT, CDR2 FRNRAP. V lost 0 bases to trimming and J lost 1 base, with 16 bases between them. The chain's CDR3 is CASGLVQGGWQSYEQYF. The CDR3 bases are TGTGCTAGTGGTTTGGTACAAGGCGGATGGCAGTCCTACGAGCAGTACTTC. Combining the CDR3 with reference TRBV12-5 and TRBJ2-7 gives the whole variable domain DARVTQTPRHKVTEMGQEVTMRCQPILGHNTVFWYRQTMMQGLELLAYFRNRAPLDDSGMPKDRFSAEMPDATLATLKIQPSEPRDSAVYFCASGLVQGGWQSYEQYFGPGTRLTVT.

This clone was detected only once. CDR3: CASRTRANEKLFF. The CDR3, as DNA: TGCGCCAGCAGGACGCGGGCTAATGAAAAACTGTTTTTT. J is TRBJ1-4 and V is TRBV5-1, with D hard to call. The CDR3 extends over 13 amino acids. V was trimmed by 5 bases and J by 3 bases, leaving 8 bases between them. Germline V gives CDR1 SGHRS, CDR2 YFSETQ.

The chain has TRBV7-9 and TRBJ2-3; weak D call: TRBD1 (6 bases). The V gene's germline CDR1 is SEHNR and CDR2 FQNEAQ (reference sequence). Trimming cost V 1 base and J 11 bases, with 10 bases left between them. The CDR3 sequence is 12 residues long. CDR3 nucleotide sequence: TGTGCCAGCAGCTTAGACCAGGGGAAGCAGTATTTT. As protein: CASSLDQGKQYF.

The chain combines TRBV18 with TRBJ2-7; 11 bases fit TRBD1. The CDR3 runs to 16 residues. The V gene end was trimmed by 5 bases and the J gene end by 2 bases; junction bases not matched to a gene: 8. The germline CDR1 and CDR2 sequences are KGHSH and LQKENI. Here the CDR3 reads CASSAWGQGDPYEQYF. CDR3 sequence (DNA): TGTGCCAGCTCAGCCTGGGGACAGGGGGATCCCTACGAGCAGTACTTC.

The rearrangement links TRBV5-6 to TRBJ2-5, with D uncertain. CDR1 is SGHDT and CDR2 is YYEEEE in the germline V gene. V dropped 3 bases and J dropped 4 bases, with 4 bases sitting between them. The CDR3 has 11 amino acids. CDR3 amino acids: CASSYGETQYF. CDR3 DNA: TGTGCCAGCAGCTACGGAGAGACCCAGTACTTC.

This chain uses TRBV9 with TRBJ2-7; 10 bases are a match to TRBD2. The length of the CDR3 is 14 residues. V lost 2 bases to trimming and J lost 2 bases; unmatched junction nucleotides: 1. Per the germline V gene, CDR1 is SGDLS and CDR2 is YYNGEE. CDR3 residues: CASSVLAGAYEQYF. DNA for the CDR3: TGTGCCAGCAGCGTCCTAGCGGGAGCCTACGAGCAGTACTTC. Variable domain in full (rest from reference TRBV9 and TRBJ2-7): DSGVTQTPKHLITATGQRVTLRCSPRSGDLSVYWYQQSLDQGLQFLIQYYNGEERAKGNILERFSAQQFPDLHSELNLSSLELGDSALYFCASSVLAGAYEQYFGPGTRLTVT.

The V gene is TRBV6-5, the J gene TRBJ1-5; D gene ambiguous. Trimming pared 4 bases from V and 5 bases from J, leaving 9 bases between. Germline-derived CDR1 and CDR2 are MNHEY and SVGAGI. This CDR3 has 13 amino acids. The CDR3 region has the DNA TGTGCCAGCAGTTGGACGGAGGATCAGCCCCAGCATTTT. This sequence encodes CASSWTEDQPQHF.

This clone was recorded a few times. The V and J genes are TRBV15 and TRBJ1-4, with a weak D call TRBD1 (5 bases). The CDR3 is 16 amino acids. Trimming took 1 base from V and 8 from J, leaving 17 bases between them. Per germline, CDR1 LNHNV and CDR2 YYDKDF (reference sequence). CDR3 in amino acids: CATSRGPGRGEEKLFF. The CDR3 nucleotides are TGTGCCACCAGCAGAGGCCCGGGGCGGGGGGAAGAAAAACTGTTTTTT. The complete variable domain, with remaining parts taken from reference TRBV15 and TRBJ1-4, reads DAMVIQNPRYQVTQFGKPVTLSCSQTLNHNVMYWYQQKSSQAPKLLFHYYDKDFNNEADTPDNFQSRRPNTSFCFLDIRSPGLGDTAMYLCATSRGPGRGEEKLFFGSGTQLSVL.

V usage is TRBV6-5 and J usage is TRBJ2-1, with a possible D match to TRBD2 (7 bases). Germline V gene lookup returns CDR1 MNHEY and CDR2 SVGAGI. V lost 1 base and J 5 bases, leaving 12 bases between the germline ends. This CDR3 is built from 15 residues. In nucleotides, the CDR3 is TGTGCCAGCAGTTACTTCGGGGGGCACGACAATGAGCAGTTCTTC. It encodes CASSYFGGHDNEQFF.